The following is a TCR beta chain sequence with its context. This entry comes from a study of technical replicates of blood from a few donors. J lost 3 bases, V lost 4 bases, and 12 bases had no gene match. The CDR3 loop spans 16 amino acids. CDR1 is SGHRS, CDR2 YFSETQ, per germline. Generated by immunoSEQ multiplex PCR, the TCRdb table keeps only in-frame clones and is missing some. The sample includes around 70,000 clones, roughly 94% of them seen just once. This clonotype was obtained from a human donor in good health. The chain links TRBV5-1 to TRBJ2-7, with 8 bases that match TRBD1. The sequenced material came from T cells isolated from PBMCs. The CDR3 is CASSPYSGTGIYEQYF. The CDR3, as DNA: TGCGCCAGCAGCCCCTACTCCGGGACAGGTATCTACGAGCAGTACTTC.